The T cell receptor beta chain under discussion was sequenced for a study of technical replicates of blood from several donors. TCRdb's copy holds only in-frame clones and misses some; the assay was immunoSEQ multiplex PCR. Of roughly 80,000 clones in the sample, less than 95% are singletons; the top ten hold more than 0.35%. The CDR3 spans 15 residues. Germline V CDR1 and CDR2: PRHDT, FYEKMQ (reference sequence). V was trimmed by 0 bases and J by 0 bases, leaving 6 bases between them. This sequence joins TRBV13 and TRBJ2-1, with D perhaps matching TRBD2 (5 bases). The clonotype comes from a human donor in good health. Sequenced sample: T cells isolated from PBMCs. CDR3 sequence reads: CASSLGLASYNEQFF. The CDR3 DNA is TGTGCCAGCAGCTTAGGGCTAGCCTCCTACAATGAGCAGTTCTTC.